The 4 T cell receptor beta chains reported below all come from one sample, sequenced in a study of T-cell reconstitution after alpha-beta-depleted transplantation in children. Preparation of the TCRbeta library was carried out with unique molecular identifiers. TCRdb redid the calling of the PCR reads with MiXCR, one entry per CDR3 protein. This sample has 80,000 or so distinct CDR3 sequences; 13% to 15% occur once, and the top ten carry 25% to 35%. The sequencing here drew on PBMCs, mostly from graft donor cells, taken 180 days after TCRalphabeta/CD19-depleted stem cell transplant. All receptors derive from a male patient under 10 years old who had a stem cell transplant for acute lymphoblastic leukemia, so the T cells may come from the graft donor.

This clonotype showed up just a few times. This CDR3 is CASSPRTLSNIQYF. The CDR3 DNA follows: TGTGCCAGCAGCCCCCGGACCCTTTCGAACATTCAGTACTTC. The chain combines TRBV7-9 with TRBJ2-4; D not resolved. This CDR3 spans 14 amino acids. CDR1 SEHNR and CDR2 FQNEAQ come from the germline V gene (reference sequence). The V gene lost 5 bases and the J gene lost 7 bases, with 15 bases spanning the gap.

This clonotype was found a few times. CDR3 amino acids: CSARGSFSQFTSTDTQYF. The CDR3 DNA sequence: TGCAGTGCTAGAGGATCCTTCTCGCAGTTTACTAGCACAGATACGCAGTATTTT. The rearrangement uses TRBV20-1 and TRBJ2-3; D gene uncertain. Germline V gene data show CDR1 as DFQATT and CDR2 as SNEGSKA (reference sequence). V was cut by 1 base and J by 0 bases, with 20 bases left in between. CDR3 length equals 18 residues.

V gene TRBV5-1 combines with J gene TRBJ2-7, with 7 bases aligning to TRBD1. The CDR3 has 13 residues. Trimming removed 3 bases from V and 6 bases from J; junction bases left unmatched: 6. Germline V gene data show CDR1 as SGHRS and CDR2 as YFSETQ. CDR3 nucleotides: TGCGCCAGCAGCTCTACAGGGGCGGGCGAGCAGTACTTC. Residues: CASSSTGAGEQYF.

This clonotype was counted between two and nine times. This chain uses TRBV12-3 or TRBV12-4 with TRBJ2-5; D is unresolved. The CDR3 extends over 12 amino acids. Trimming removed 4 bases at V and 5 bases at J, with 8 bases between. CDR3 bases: TGTGCCAGCAGTTCGACGGAGGAGACCCAGTACTTC. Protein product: CASSSTEETQYF.